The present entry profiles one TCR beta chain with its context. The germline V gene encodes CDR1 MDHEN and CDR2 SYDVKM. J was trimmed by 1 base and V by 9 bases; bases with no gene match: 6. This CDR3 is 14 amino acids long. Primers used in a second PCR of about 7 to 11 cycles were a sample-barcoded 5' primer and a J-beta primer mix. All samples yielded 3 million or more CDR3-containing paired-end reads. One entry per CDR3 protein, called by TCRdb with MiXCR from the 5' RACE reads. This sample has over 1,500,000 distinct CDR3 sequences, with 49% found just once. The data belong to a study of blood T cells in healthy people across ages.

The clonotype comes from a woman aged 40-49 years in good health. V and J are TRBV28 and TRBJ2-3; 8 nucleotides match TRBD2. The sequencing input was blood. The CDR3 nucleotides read TGTGCCAGTAATCCAGCGGGGGGCACAGATACGCAGTATTTT. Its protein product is CASNPAGGTDTQYF.